Presented here are 6 T cell receptor beta chains from one specimen sequenced in a study of T cell responses to AZD1222 COVID-19 vaccine. Repertoires were generated with immunoSEQ multiplex PCR, while TCRdb's copy carries only in-frame clones and drops some. The repertoire consists of more than 100,000 clones, with roughly 87% occurring once and the leading ten covering 8.5% to 10%. The specimen comprised peripheral blood, sampled on day 0 of AZD1222 vaccination. Source of these receptors: an adult in good health.

The chain employs TRBV6-5 and TRBJ2-7; TRBD1 agrees at 9 bases. CDR1 and CDR2 from the germline V gene are MNHEY and SVGAGI. The V segment lost 5 bases and the J segment 5 bases; nucleotides outside the gene matches: 4. This CDR3 region has 13 residues. DNA of the CDR3: TGTGCCAGCAGTCAACAGGGGGCGGACGAGCAGTACTTC. Translated: CASSQQGADEQYF.

This chain joins TRBV5-4 and TRBJ1-1; D is ambiguous. The CDR3 contains 14 residues. Deletions cut 4 bases from V and 1 base from J, with 11 bases between. Germline V gene lookup returns CDR1 SGHNT and CDR2 YYREEE (reference sequence). The CDR3 region is CASSVAKANTEAFF. CDR3 sequence (DNA): TGTGCCAGCAGCGTGGCTAAAGCGAACACTGAAGCTTTCTTT.

The CDR3 region is CASSSGTAGYGYTF. The CDR3 DNA is TGCGCCAGCAGCTCGGGGACCGCCGGGTATGGCTACACCTTC. J is TRBJ1-2 and V is TRBV5-1; perhaps TRBD1 as D (5 bases). The germline gives CDR1 SGHRS, CDR2 YFSETQ. V was clipped by 3 bases and J by 5 bases, with 14 bases between them. The CDR3 runs to 14 residues.

The V and J genes are TRBV28 and TRBJ1-2, with 7 nucleotides matching TRBD1. Germline lookup yields CDR1 MDHEN and CDR2 SYDVKM. This CDR3 spans 14 amino acids. Trimming took 5 bases from V and 2 from J; bases not matched to a gene: 5. CDR3 region: CASSEGGGNYGYTF. The CDR3 coding sequence is TGTGCCAGCAGTGAAGGGGGCGGGAACTATGGCTACACCTTC.

The chain joins TRBV5-1 to TRBJ2-7, with 7 bases that match TRBD2. This CDR3 contains 16 residues. After removal of 0 bases from V and 3 bases from J, the junction contained 9 bases not matched to a gene. CDR1 SGHRS and CDR2 YFSETQ come from the germline V gene. The CDR3: CASSLAPGGTNYEQYF. Written as DNA, the CDR3 is TGCGCCAGCAGCTTGGCGCCGGGGGGAACAAACTACGAGCAGTACTTC.

This chain links TRBV7-2 with TRBJ2-7; the D call may be TRBD1 or TRBD2 (5 bases each). The ends were cut back, 5 bases at V and 2 bases at J, with 25 bases in the middle. Per germline, CDR1 SGHTA and CDR2 FQGNSA. The length of the CDR3 is 18 residues. Here the CDR3 reads CASSPNAGSSWQTYEQYF. In nucleotides, the CDR3 is TGTGCCAGCAGCCCAAACGCAGGGAGTAGTTGGCAAACCTACGAGCAGTACTTC. The whole variable domain, filled in from reference TRBV7-2 and TRBJ2-7, reads GAGVSQSPSNKVTEKGKDVELRCDPISGHTALYWYRQSLGQGLEFLIYFQGNSAPDKSGLPSDRFSAERTGGSVSTLTIQRTQQEDSAVYLCASSPNAGSSWQTYEQYFGPGTRLTVT.